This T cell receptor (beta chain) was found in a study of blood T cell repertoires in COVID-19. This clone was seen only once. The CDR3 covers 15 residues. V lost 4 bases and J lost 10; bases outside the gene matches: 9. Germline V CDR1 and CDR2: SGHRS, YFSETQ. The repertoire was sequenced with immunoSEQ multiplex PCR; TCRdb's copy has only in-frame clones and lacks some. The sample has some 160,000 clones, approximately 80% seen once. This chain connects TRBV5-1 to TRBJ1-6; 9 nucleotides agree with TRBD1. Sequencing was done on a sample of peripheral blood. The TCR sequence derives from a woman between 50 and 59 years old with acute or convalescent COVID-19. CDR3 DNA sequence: TGCGCCAGCAGCAACGGGACAGGGCTTCGCTCACCCCTCCACTTT. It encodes CASSNGTGLRSPLHF. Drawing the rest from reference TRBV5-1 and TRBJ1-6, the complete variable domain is KAGVTQTPRYLIKTRGQQVTLSCSPISGHRSVSWYQQTPGQGLQFLFEYFSETQRNKGNFPGRFSGRQFSNSRSEMNVSTLELGDSALYLCASSNGTGLRSPLHFGNGTRLTVT.